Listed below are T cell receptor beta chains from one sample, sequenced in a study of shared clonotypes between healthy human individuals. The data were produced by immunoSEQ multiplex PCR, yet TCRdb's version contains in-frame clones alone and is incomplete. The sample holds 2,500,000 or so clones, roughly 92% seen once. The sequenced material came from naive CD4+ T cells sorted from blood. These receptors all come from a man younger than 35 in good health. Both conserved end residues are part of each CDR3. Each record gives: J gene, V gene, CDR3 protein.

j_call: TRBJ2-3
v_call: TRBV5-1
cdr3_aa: CASKTSGMSTDTQYF

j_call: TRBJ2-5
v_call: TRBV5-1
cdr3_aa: CASSPTGTAKETQYF

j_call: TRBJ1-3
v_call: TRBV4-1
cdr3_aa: CASSQDSTSIISGNTIYF

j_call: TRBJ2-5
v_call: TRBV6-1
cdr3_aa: CASVQGAWQETQYF

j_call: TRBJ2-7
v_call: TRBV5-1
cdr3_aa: CASSLGQVDYEQYF

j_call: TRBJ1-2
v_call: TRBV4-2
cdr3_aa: CASSHERTGEYGYTF

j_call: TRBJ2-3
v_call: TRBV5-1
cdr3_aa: CASSAVTSGGSSTDTQYF

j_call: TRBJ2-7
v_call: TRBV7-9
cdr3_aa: CASSRTGNIYEQYF

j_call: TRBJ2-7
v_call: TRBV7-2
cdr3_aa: CASSLLTYEQYF

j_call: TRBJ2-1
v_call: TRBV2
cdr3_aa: CASSYGPRFGDEQFF

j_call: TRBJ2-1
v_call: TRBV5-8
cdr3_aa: CASTPDRAVVNEQFF

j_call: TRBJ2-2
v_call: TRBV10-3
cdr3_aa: CAIRVAGQNTGELFF

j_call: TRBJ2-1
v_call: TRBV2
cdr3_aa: CASRTGLAGVENEQFF

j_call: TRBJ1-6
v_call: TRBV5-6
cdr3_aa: CASSLVADNSPLHF

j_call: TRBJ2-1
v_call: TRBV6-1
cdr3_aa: CASSLGPFAYNEQFF

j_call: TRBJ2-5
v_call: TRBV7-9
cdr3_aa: CASSPSLQETQYF

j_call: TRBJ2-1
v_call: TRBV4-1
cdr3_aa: CASSQDDDTYNEQFF

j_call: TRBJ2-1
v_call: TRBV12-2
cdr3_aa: CASRLTPYWPYNEQFF